The rows below give T cell receptor beta chains drawn from one sample of a study of technical replicates of blood from several donors. Profiling relied on immunoSEQ multiplex PCR, and the TCRdb table lists in-frame clones only, not all of them. The table has approximately 51,000 clones, 80% to 95% seen once. The sample was PBMCs. These receptor sequences come from a human donor in good health. Some clones in this sample may be carry-over from other donors' samples. Both conserved end residues are part of each CDR3. D genes are given only for firm matches. Not every row has a clone size; where given, it reads once, few, many or a size class.

d_call clone_size cdr3_length j_call v_call cdr3_aa cdr3_nt
TRBD2 once 15 TRBJ2-5 TRBV9 CASSTPSGIQETQYF TGTGCCAGCAGCACCCCTAGCGGAATTCAAGAGACCCAGTACTTC
- - 13 TRBJ2-2 TRBV7-9 CASSLRASGELFF TGTGCCAGCAGCTTGAGGGCGTCCGGGGAGCTGTTTTTT
TRBD1 - 13 TRBJ2-1 TRBV11-2 CASRLGGVNEQFF TGTGCCAGCAGATTAGGGGGCGTTAATGAGCAGTTCTTC
TRBD1 - 15 TRBJ2-3 TRBV7-9 CASSLGDRDRDTQYF TGTGCCAGCAGCTTAGGGGACAGGGATAGAGATACGCAGTATTTT
TRBD1 - 13 TRBJ2-7 TRBV2 CASSEQGVYEQYF TGTGCCAGCAGTGAACAGGGGGTCTACGAGCAGTACTTC
TRBD1 - 14 TRBJ1-1 TRBV10-3 CATAGTGQGAEAFF TGTGCCACAGCGGGAACCGGACAGGGCGCTGAAGCTTTCTTT
- - 15 TRBJ2-1 TRBV7-2 CASSLLESNYNEQFF TGTGCCAGCAGCTTACTAGAGTCAAACTACAATGAGCAGTTCTTC
TRBD2 - 14 TRBJ2-7 TRBV6-1 CASSEGGGSYEQYF TGTGCCAGCAGTGAAGGGGGGGGAAGTTACGAGCAGTACTTC
TRBD2 - 14 TRBJ2-5 TRBV6-5 CASSYLSGDETQYF TGTGCCAGCAGTTACCTTAGCGGGGACGAGACCCAGTACTTC
TRBD1 - 16 TRBJ2-7 TRBV27 CASSWTGAGRSYEQYF TGTGCCAGCAGTTGGACAGGGGCAGGGAGAAGCTACGAGCAGTACTTC
- - 12 TRBJ2-1 TRBV9 CASSVTSGEQFF TGTGCCAGCAGCGTAACTTCCGGTGAGCAGTTCTTC
- - 13 TRBJ1-1 TRBV9 CASGARADTEAFF TGTGCCAGCGGGGCTAGAGCAGACACTGAAGCTTTCTTT
TRBD2 - 15 TRBJ2-3 TRBV6-4 CASSEIAGAPDTQYF TGTGCCAGCAGTGAAATAGCGGGAGCCCCAGATACGCAGTATTTT
- - 15 TRBJ1-4 TRBV9 CASSVSGNLNEKLFF TGTGCCAGCAGCGTATCAGGGAACCTTAATGAAAAACTGTTTTTT
- - 19 TRBJ1-6 TRBV6-1 CASSEAVGLTSSYNSPLHF TGTGCCAGCAGTGAAGCAGTAGGTCTAACTAGCTCCTATAATTCACCCCTCCACTTT
TRBD2 - 18 TRBJ2-2 TRBV11-2 CASSQNKTVAGGSGELFF TGTGCCAGCAGCCAAAATAAAACCGTAGCGGGAGGGTCCGGGGAGCTGTTTTTT
- once 13 TRBJ2-3 TRBV7-7 CASSQDFTDTQYF TGTGCCAGCAGCCAGGACTTCACAGATACGCAGTATTTT
TRBD1 - 13 TRBJ2-3 TRBV7-9 CASSDRGPDTQYF TGTGCCAGCAGCGACAGGGGGCCAGATACGCAGTATTTT
TRBD1 - 15 TRBJ2-1 TRBV5-4 CASSSWDRGFGEQFF TGTGCCAGCAGCTCCTGGGACAGGGGATTTGGTGAGCAGTTCTTC
TRBD1 - 16 TRBJ1-2 TRBV5-1 CASSLGTGDLRYGYTF TGCGCCAGCAGCTTGGGGACAGGGGACCTACGCTATGGCTACACCTTC
- - 15 TRBJ1-1 TRBV6-6 CASSDPQTGNTEAFF TGTGCCAGCAGTGACCCCCAGACAGGGAACACTGAAGCTTTCTTT
- - 15 TRBJ2-1 TRBV5-1 CASSLQTGVYNEQFF TGCGCCAGCAGCTTGCAAACGGGAGTGTACAATGAGCAGTTCTTC
TRBD2 once 20 TRBJ2-1 TRBV13 CASSLEGLAVELSSYNEQFF TGTGCCAGCAGCTTAGAAGGACTAGCGGTCGAGTTGAGCTCCTACAATGAGCAGTTCTTC
TRBD1 - 18 TRBJ1-4 TRBV11-2 CASSSYRRDRGPREKLFF TGTGCCAGCAGCTCCTATCGTAGGGACAGGGGCCCTAGGGAAAAACTGTTTTTT
- - 14 TRBJ2-1 TRBV11-2 CASSLELADNEQFF TGTGCCAGCAGCTTAGAACTAGCAGACAATGAGCAGTTCTTC
- - 15 TRBJ2-3 TRBV5-4 CASSSPAGWGETQYF TGTGCCAGCAGCTCCCCGGCGGGGTGGGGGGAGACGCAGTATTTT
- - 14 TRBJ2-7 TRBV5-1 CASSLFSGGYEQYF TGCGCCAGCAGCTTGTTTAGTGGAGGATACGAGCAGTACTTC